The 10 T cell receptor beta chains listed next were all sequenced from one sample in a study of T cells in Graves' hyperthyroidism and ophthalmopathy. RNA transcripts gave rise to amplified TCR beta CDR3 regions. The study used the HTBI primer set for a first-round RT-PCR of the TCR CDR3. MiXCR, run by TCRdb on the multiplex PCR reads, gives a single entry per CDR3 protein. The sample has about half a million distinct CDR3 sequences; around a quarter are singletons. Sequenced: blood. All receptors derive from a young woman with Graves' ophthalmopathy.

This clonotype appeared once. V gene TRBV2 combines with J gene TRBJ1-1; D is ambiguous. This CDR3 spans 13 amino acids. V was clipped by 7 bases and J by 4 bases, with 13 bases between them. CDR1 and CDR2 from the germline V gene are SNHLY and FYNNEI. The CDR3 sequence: CASMTGSGTEAFF. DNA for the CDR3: TGTGCCAGCATGACGGGGTCGGGCACTGAAGCTTTCTTT.

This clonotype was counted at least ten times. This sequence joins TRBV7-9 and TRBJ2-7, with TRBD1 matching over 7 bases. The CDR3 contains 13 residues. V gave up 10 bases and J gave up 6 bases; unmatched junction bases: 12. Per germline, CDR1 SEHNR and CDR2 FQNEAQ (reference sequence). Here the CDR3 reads CATERDSSFEQYF. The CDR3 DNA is TGTGCCACCGAACGGGACAGTTCTTTCGAGCAGTACTTC.

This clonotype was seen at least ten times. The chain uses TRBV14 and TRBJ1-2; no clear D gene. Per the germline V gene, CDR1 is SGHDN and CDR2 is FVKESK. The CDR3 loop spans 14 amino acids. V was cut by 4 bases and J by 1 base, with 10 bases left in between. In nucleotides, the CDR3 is TGTGCCAGCAGCCTGGAAGCCCTTAACTATGGCTACACCTTC. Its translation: CASSLEALNYGYTF. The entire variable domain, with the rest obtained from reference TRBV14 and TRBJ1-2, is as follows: EAGVTQFPSHSVIEKGQTVTLRCDPISGHDNLYWYRRVMGKEIKFLLHFVKESKQDESGMPNNRFLAERTGGTYSTLKVQPAELEDSGVYFCASSLEALNYGYTFGSGTRLTVV.

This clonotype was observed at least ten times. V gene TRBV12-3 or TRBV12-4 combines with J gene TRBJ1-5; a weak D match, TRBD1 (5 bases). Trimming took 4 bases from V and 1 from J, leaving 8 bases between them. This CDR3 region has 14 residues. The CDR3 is CASSWDGSNQPQHF. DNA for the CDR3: TGTGCCAGCAGTTGGGACGGAAGCAATCAGCCCCAGCATTTT.

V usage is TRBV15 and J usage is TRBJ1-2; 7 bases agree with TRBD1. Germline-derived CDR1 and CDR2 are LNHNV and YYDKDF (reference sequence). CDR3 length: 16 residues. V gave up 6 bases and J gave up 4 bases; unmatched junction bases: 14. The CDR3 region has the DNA TGTGCCACCAGTATCGGACAGGCCCTTTTTGGCTATGGCTACACCTTC. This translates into CATSIGQALFGYGYTF. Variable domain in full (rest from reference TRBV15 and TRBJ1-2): DAMVIQNPRYQVTQFGKPVTLSCSQTLNHNVMYWYQQKSSQAPKLLFHYYDKDFNNEADTPDNFQSRRPNTSFCFLDIRSPGLGDTAMYLCATSIGQALFGYGYTFGSGTRLTVV.

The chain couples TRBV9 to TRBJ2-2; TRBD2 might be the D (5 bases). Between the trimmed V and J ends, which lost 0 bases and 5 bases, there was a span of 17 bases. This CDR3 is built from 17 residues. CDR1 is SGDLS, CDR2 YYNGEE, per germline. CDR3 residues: CASSVAVSGKRTGELFF. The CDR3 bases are TGTGCCAGCAGCGTAGCCGTAAGCGGAAAGAGGACCGGGGAGCTGTTTTTT.

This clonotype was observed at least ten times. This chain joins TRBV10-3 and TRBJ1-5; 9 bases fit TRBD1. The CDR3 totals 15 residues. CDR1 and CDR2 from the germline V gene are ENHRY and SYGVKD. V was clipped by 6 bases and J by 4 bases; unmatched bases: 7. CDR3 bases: TGTGCCATCAGCCCGGGACAGGGACATAATCAGCCCCAGCATTTT. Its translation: CAISPGQGHNQPQHF.

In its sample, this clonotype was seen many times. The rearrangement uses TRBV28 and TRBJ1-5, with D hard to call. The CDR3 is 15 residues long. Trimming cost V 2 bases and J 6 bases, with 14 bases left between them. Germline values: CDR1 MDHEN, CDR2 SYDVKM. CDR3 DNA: TGTGCCAGCAGTTTAAATGGGAGGGTCAGTCAGCCCCAGCATTTT. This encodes CASSLNGRVSQPQHF.

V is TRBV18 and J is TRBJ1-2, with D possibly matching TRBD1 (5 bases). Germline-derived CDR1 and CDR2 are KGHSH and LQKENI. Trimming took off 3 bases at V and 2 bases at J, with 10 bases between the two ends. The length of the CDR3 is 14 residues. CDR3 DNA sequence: TGTGCCAGCTCACCCGAGGGACTGAACTATGGCTACACCTTC. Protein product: CASSPEGLNYGYTF.

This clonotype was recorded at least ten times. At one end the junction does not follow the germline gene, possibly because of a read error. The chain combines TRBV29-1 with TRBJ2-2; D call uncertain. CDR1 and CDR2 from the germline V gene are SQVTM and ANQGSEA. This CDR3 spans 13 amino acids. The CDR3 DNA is TGCAGCGTCGAAGGCTCTCTGACCGGGGAGCTGTTTTTT. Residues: CSVEGSLTGELFF.